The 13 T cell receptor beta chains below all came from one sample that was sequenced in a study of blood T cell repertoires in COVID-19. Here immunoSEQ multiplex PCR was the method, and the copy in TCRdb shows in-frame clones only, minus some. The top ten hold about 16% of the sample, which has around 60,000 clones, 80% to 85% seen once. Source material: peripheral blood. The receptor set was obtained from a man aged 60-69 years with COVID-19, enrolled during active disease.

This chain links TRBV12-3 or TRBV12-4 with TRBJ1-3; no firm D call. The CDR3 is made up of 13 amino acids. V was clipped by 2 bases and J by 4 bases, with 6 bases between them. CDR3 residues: CASSLSNGNTIYF. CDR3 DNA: TGTGCCAGCAGTTTAAGCAACGGAAACACCATATATTTT.

CDR3 in DNA: TGTGCCTGGAGTGTACAGGGGTGGGGCAGGGAATCTGGGGCCAACGTCCTGACTTTC. Its translation: CAWSVQGWGRESGANVLTF. V is TRBV30 and J is TRBJ2-6; 7 bases align to TRBD1. Germline CDR1 reads GTSNPN; CDR2 reads SVGIG (reference sequence). The CDR3 consists of 19 residues. V trimming: 0 bases; J trimming: 1 base; junction bases outside the gene matches: 12.

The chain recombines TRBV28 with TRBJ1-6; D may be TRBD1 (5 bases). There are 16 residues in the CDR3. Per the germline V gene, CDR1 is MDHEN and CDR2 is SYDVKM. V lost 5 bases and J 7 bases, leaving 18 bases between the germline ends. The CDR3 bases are TGTGCCAGCAGTCGATTTCGGCAGGGACTAAATTCACCCCTCCACTTT. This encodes CASSRFRQGLNSPLHF.

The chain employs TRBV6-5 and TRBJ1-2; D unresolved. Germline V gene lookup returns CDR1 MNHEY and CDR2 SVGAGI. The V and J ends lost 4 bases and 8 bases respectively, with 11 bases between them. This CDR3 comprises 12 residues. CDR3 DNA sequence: TGTGCCAGCAGTTTAGGAGACCGCGGCTACACCTTC. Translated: CASSLGDRGYTF.

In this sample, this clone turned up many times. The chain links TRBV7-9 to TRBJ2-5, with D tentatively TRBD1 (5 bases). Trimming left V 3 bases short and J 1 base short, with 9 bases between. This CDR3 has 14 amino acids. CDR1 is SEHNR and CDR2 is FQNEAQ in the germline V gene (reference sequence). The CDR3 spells CASSFDSIQETQYF. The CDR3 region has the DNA TGTGCCAGCAGCTTTGACAGCATCCAAGAGACCCAGTACTTC.

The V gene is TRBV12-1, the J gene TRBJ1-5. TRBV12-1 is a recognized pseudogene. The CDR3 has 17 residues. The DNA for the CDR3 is TGTGCCAGCACCTTTGAGTTGGACTCCTATAGCAATCAGCCCCAGCATTTT. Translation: CASTFELDSYSNQPQHF.

Written as DNA, the CDR3 is TGCAGTGCTAGTGTATCCGGTCAGCCCCAGCATTTT. It specifies CSASVSGQPQHF. The chain combines TRBV20-1 with TRBJ1-5; D gene unclear. The CDR3 runs to 12 residues. Germline V lookup: CDR1 DFQATT, CDR2 SNEGSKA (reference sequence). V lost 3 bases and J lost 6, with 9 bases in between.

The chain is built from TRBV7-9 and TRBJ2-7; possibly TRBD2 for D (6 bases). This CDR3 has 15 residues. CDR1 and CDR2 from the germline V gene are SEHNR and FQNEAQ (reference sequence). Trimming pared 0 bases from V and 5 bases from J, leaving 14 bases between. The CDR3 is CASSLAIRELNEQYF. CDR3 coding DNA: TGTGCCAGCAGCTTAGCAATACGGGAGTTAAACGAGCAGTACTTC.

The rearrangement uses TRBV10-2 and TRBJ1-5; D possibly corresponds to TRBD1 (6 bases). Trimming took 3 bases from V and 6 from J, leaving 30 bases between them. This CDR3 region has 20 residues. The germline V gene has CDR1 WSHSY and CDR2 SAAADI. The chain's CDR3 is CASSDGGPMTGRGLVQPQHF. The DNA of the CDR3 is TGCGCCAGCAGTGACGGCGGTCCCATGACAGGACGGGGACTAGTTCAGCCCCAGCATTTT.

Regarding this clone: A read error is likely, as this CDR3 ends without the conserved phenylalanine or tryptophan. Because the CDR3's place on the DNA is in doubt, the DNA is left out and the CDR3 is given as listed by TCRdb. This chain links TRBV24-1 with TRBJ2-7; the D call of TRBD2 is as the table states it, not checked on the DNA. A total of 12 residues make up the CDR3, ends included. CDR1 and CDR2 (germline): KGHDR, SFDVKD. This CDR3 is CATSDLLSGSVL.

The CDR3 bases are TGTGCCATCAGTGAGAGTACAGGGGAGGATACTAGAGCTAACTATGGCTACACCTTC. Translation: CAISESTGEDTRANYGYTF. The chain links TRBV10-3 to TRBJ1-2, with 7 bases lining up with TRBD1. Trimming cost V 2 bases and J 0 bases; bases outside gene matches: 15. This CDR3 is built from 19 residues. Per the germline V gene, CDR1 is ENHRY and CDR2 is SYGVKD.

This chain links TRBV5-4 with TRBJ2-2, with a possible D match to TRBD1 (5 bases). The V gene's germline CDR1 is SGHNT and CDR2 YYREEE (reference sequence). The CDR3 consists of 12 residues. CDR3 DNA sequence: TGTGCGACAGCCCCAGCCCTCGGGGAGCTGTTTTTT. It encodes CATAPALGELFF. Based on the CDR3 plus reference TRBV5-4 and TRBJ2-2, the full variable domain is ETGVTQSPTHLIKTRGQQVTLRCSSQSGHNTVSWYQQALGQGPQFIFQYYREEENGRGNFPPRFSGLQFPNYSSELNVNALELDDSALYLCATAPALGELFFGEGSRLTVL.

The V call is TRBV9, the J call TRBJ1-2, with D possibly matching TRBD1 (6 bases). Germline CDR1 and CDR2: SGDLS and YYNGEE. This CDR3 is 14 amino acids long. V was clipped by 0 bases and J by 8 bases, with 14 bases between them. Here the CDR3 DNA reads TGTGCCAGCAGCGTAGGCAACAGGGTAGGGGGCTACACCTTC. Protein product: CASSVGNRVGGYTF.